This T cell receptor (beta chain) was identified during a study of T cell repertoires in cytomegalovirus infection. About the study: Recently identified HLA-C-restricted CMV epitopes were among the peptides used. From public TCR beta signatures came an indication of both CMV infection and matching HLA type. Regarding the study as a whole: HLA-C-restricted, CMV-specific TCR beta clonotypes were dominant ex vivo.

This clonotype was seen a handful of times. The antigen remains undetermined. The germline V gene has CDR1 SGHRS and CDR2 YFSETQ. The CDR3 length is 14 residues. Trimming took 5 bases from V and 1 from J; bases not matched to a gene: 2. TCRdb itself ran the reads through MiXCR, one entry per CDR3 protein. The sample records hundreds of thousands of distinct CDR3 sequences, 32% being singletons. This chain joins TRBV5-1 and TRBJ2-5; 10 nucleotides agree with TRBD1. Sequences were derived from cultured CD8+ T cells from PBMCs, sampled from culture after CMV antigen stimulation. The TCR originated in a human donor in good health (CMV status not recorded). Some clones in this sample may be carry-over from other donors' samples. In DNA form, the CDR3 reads TGCGCCAGCAGGGGACAGGGGTTCCAAGAGACCCAGTACTTC. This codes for CASRGQGFQETQYF.